The present T cell receptor (beta chain) was sequenced within a study of regulatory T cells in long-lasting Graves disease. Overall study findings and caveats: Persistent Graves' disease cases displayed lower TCR diversity than newly diagnosed ones. Favored gene segments in persistent disease were TRBV28, TRBJ1-2 and TRBJ2-5.

Arm-PCR of CDR3 regions with iRepertoire HTBI primers generated TCR beta libraries. In TCRdb, the multiplex PCR reads were re-called with MiXCR into one record per CDR3 protein. The sample carries over 450,000 distinct CDR3 sequences, roughly 21% recorded once. As for this clonotype: What it binds is unknown. Because it lacks the conserved phenylalanine or tryptophan at the end, this CDR3 is likely a read error.

The CDR3 loop spans 14 amino acids. Deletions cut 4 bases from V and 7 bases from J, with 14 bases between. From germline, CDR1 is PRHDT and CDR2 FYEKMQ (reference sequence). Documented time point: persistent/refractory GD, antithyroid drugs over 5 years with positive TRAb. Scientists built the TCR library using RNA that was extracted from PBMCs. The input for sequencing was peripheral blood mononuclear cells (PBMCs), taken when the disease was refractory, from a patient treated with antithyroid drugs. The chain uses TRBV13 and TRBJ1-5, with a weak D call TRBD1 (6 bases). This TCR was recovered from a female donor with Graves disease. The CDR3: CASSSRQGGQPQHS. CDR3 in DNA: TGTGCCAGCAGCTCGCGACAAGGGGGGCAGCCCCAGCATTCT.